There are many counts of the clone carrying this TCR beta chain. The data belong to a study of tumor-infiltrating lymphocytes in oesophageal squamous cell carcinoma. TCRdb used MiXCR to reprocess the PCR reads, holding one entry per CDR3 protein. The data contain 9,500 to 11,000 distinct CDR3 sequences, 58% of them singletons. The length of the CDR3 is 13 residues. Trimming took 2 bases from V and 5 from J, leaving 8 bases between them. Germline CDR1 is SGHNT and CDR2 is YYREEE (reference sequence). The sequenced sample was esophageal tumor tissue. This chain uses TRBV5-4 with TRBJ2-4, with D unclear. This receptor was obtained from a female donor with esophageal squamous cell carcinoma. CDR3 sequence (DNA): TGTGCCAGCAGCTTAGGGATAGAAAACATTCAGTACTTC. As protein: CASSLGIENIQYF.